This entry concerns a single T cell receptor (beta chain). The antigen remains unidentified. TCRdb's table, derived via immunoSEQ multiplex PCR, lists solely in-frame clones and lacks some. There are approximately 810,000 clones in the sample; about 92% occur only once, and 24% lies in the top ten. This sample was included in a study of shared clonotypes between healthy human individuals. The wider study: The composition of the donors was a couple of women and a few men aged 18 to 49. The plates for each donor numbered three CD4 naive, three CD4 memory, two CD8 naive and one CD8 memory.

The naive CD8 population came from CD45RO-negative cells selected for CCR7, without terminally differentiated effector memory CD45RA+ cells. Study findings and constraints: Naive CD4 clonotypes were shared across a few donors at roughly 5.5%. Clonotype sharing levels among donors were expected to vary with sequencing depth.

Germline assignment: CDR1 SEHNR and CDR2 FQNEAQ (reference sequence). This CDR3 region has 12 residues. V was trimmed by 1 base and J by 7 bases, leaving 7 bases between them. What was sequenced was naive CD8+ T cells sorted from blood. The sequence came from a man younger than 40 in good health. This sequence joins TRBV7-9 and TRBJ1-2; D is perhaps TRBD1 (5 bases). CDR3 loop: CASSLDGAGYTF. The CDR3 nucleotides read TGTGCCAGCAGCTTAGATGGGGCTGGCTACACCTTC.